This T cell receptor beta chain is drawn from a study of T cell changes during pregnancy in multiple sclerosis. This clone was found once. Profiled with immunoSEQ multiplex PCR; TCRdb holds only in-frame clones, not every one. The sample consists of 100,000 to 140,000 clones, around 92% of them appearing once. Trimming pared 3 bases from V and 2 bases from J, leaving 11 bases between. Germline loops: CDR1 SEHNR, CDR2 FQNEAQ (reference sequence). The length of the CDR3 is 14 residues. V and J are TRBV7-9 and TRBJ2-7, with a possible D match to TRBD1 (6 bases). This sample comprised peripheral blood, obtained in the third trimester of pregnancy. This sequence was found in a female donor in good health, enrolled as a control in a pregnancy study. CDR3 sequence reads: CASSLDRYTYEQYF. The CDR3 region has the DNA TGTGCCAGCAGCTTGGACAGATACACCTACGAGCAGTACTTC.